Below are 23 T cell receptor beta chains sequenced from a single sample in a study of cytomegalovirus exposure and HLA in healthy donors. Vbeta (60) and Jbeta (13) primers were used in the PCR. Produced via immunoSEQ multiplex PCR; TCRdb's table is partial and in-frame only. Here the sample spans fewer than 200,000 clones, about 76% being singletons. The sequencing input was PBMCs. These TCRs come from a female donor in good health and CMV-seronegative.

The genes are TRBV29-1 and TRBJ1-2; no reliable D call. The V and J ends lost 1 base and 6 bases respectively, with 9 bases between them. This CDR3 is built from 12 residues. Germline V gene lookup returns CDR1 SQVTM and CDR2 ANQGSEA. CDR3 sequence: CSVEVAANGYTF. The DNA for the CDR3 is TGCAGCGTTGAAGTGGCAGCGAATGGCTACACCTTC.

V usage is TRBV5-1 and J usage is TRBJ1-2; 9 nucleotides align to TRBD1. The CDR3 is made up of 13 amino acids. Germline V gives CDR1 SGHRS, CDR2 YFSETQ. V lost 2 bases and J lost 8; bases outside the gene matches: 4. The CDR3 reads CASSFGQGQGYTF. The CDR3 DNA reads as TGCGCCAGCAGCTTCGGACAGGGGCAAGGCTACACCTTC. The full variable domain, in which reference TRBV5-1 and TRBJ1-2 provide the parts outside the CDR3, is KAGVTQTPRYLIKTRGQQVTLSCSPISGHRSVSWYQQTPGQGLQFLFEYFSETQRNKGNFPGRFSGRQFSNSRSEMNVSTLELGDSALYLCASSFGQGQGYTFGSGTRLTVV.

The gene calls are TRBV30 and TRBJ1-1; D is undetermined. V gave up 4 bases and J gave up 6 bases, with 12 bases separating them. This CDR3 has 12 residues. Germline CDR1 is GTSNPN and CDR2 is SVGIG (reference sequence). CDR3 amino acids: CAWKPRESEAFF. DNA of the CDR3: TGTGCCTGGAAGCCCCGGGAATCTGAAGCTTTCTTT.

This chain joins TRBV6-5 and TRBJ2-2; a possible D gene is TRBD2 (6 bases). V was shortened by 5 bases and J by 1 base, with 11 bases between the two germline ends. The V gene's germline CDR1 is MNHEY and CDR2 SVGAGI. The CDR3 spans 15 residues. CDR3 sequence: CASSPRDLNTGELFF. The CDR3 nucleotides are TGTGCCAGCAGTCCTCGGGACTTGAACACCGGGGAGCTGTTTTTT.

This chain links TRBV5-4 with TRBJ1-4, with 7 bases lining up with TRBD1. The CDR3 extends over 15 amino acids. The germline V gene has CDR1 SGHNT and CDR2 YYREEE (reference sequence). The trim removed 3 bases at V and 7 bases at J, leaving 9 bases unmatched. The chain's CDR3 is CASSSAGTASEKLFF. CDR3 DNA: TGTGCCAGCAGCTCCGCCGGGACAGCTAGTGAAAAACTGTTTTTT.

This clone was picked up a small number of times. V is TRBV6-1 and J is TRBJ1-4; TRBD1 might be the D (5 bases). The CDR3 totals 15 residues. The V end was cut by 8 bases, the J end by 0 bases, with 13 bases between. Germline V lookup: CDR1 MNHNS, CDR2 SASEGT. CDR3 sequence (DNA): TGTGCCAGCCTGCCAGGGCCAGCAACTAATGAAAAACTGTTTTTT. Translating it yields CASLPGPATNEKLFF.

The gene calls are TRBV9 and TRBJ2-2; a possible D gene is TRBD2 (5 bases). Germline V gene lookup returns CDR1 SGDLS and CDR2 YYNGEE. V was cut by 6 bases and J by 7 bases, with 16 bases left in between. The CDR3 runs 14 residues. DNA of the CDR3: TGTGCCAGCAACGCTGACGGGGTTGGCGGGGAGCTGTTTTTT. Protein product: CASNADGVGGELFF. Drawing the rest from reference TRBV9 and TRBJ2-2, the complete variable domain is DSGVTQTPKHLITATGQRVTLRCSPRSGDLSVYWYQQSLDQGLQFLIQYYNGEERAKGNILERFSAQQFPDLHSELNLSSLELGDSALYFCASNADGVGGELFFGEGSRLTVL.

This clone has more than one count but fewer than ten. The gene calls are TRBV27 and TRBJ1-1, with TRBD1 matching 8 bases. The CDR3 is 14 amino acids. V lost 4 bases to trimming and J lost 5 bases; unmatched junction nucleotides: 6. CDR1 and CDR2 from the germline V gene are MNHEY and SMNVEV (reference sequence). CDR3 DNA sequence: TGTGCCAGCAGTTACAGGGGGAGAGGAACTGAAGCTTTCTTT. Translation gives CASSYRGRGTEAFF.

CDR3 in amino acids: CASSVGGSSYEQYF. The DNA of the CDR3 is TGTGCCAGCAGCGTGGGGGGGAGCTCCTACGAGCAGTACTTC. This rearrangement joins TRBV9 to TRBJ2-7; 7 bases match TRBD2. The CDR3 sequence is 14 residues long. Unmatched junction bases numbered 2, after V lost 2 bases and J lost 0 bases. The germline CDR1 and CDR2 sequences are SGDLS and YYNGEE.

The chain links TRBV5-4 to TRBJ2-7; 10 positions agree with TRBD2. With V trimmed by 0 bases and J by 6 bases, 9 bases remained unmatched. The CDR3 spans 16 residues. CDR1 SGHNT and CDR2 YYREEE come from the germline V gene (reference sequence). The CDR3 DNA follows: TGTGCCAGCAGCTTGGAACTAGCGGGGACCCATCGCGAGCAGTACTTC. As protein: CASSLELAGTHREQYF. The variable domain in full, completed from reference TRBV5-4 and TRBJ2-7, reads ETGVTQSPTHLIKTRGQQVTLRCSSQSGHNTVSWYQQALGQGPQFIFQYYREEENGRGNFPPRFSGLQFPNYSSELNVNALELDDSALYLCASSLELAGTHREQYFGPGTRLTVT.

The CDR3: CASSDGAEDEQYF. DNA for the CDR3: TGTGCCAGCAGTGACGGTGCGGAGGACGAGCAGTACTTC. The rearrangement links TRBV6-1 to TRBJ2-7, with TRBD2 as a possible D gene (5 bases). Germline lookup yields CDR1 MNHNS and CDR2 SASEGT. Trimming left V 3 bases short and J 5 bases short, with 11 bases between. This CDR3 has 13 amino acids.

CDR3 nucleotide sequence: TGCGCCAGCAGATTAACAGTTTCCTACGAGCAGTACTTC. It encodes CASRLTVSYEQYF. The rearrangement links TRBV5-1 to TRBJ2-7; D uncertain. The CDR3 totals 13 residues. Trimming pared 5 bases from V and 1 base from J, leaving 10 bases between. The V gene's germline CDR1 is SGHRS and CDR2 YFSETQ.

The rearrangement links TRBV9 to TRBJ1-1; D remains ambiguous. Germline V lookup: CDR1 SGDLS, CDR2 YYNGEE. The V end lost 0 bases, the J end lost 4 bases, and 16 bases lay between the germline ends. This CDR3 is built from 16 residues. This CDR3 is CASSVGSDKTRTEAFF. As DNA, the CDR3 is TGTGCCAGCAGCGTAGGTAGCGATAAGACCCGCACTGAAGCTTTCTTT.

This clone was found once. The rearrangement joins TRBV7-3 to TRBJ1-1, with D perhaps TRBD1 (5 bases). Trimming left V 5 bases short and J 0 bases short, with 13 bases between. The germline V gene has CDR1 SGHTA and CDR2 FQGTGA. The CDR3 runs to 15 residues. CDR3 amino acids: CASSPRPGLNTEAFF. The CDR3 nucleotides are TGTGCCAGCAGCCCAAGACCAGGGTTGAACACTGAAGCTTTCTTT.

The chain combines TRBV5-4 with TRBJ2-1; 8 nucleotides align to TRBD2. The CDR3 contains 14 residues. V lost 4 bases to trimming and J lost 6 bases; unmatched junction nucleotides: 6. CDR1 and CDR2 (germline): SGHNT, YYREEE (reference sequence). CDR3 nucleotides: TGTGCCAGCAGCCGTAGCGGGGCGCGCAATGAGCAGTTCTTC. Amino acid sequence: CASSRSGARNEQFF.

The CDR3 reads CASSGGRETQYF. CDR3 nucleotides: TGTGCCAGCAGTGGAGGGCGAGAGACCCAGTACTTC. The chain uses TRBV6-5 and TRBJ2-5; TRBD2 is a possible D gene (6 bases). Germline V gene data show CDR1 as MNHEY and CDR2 as SVGAGI. This CDR3 comprises 12 residues. V dropped 5 bases and J dropped 4 bases, with 8 bases sitting between them.

The V gene is TRBV5-4, the J gene TRBJ2-7, with D maybe TRBD1 (8 bases). Per the germline V gene, CDR1 is SGHNT and CDR2 is YYREEE (reference sequence). The CDR3 spans 15 residues. Trimming left V 4 bases short and J 2 bases short, with 16 bases between. CDR3 bases: TGTGCCAGCAGCGGGAGGGACAGGCGAACCTACGAGCAGTACTTC. Amino acid sequence: CASSGRDRRTYEQYF.

V is TRBV29-1 and J is TRBJ1-4; tentative D call: TRBD1 (6 bases). Trimming removed 7 bases from V and 7 bases from J, with 16 bases in between. CDR1 SQVTM and CDR2 ANQGSEA come from the germline V gene. The CDR3 spans 13 residues. The CDR3: CSALGGAGEKLFF. CDR3 DNA: TGCAGCGCACTCGGGGGGGCGGGTGAAAAACTGTTTTTT.

The V gene is TRBV19, the J gene TRBJ1-5; possibly TRBD1 for D (5 bases). The V gene lost 3 bases and the J gene lost 2 bases, with 14 bases spanning the gap. Germline loops: CDR1 LNHDA, CDR2 SQIVND (reference sequence). This CDR3 spans 16 amino acids. The CDR3 loop is CASSMIGRVGNQPQHF. The CDR3 DNA sequence: TGTGCCAGTAGTATGATCGGCAGGGTAGGCAATCAGCCCCAGCATTTT.

The chain employs TRBV7-2 and TRBJ1-1, with D uncertain. The V end lost 1 base, the J end lost 4 bases, and 10 bases lay between the germline ends. Germline CDR1 is SGHTA and CDR2 is FQGNSA. The CDR3 loop spans 14 amino acids. CDR3 nucleotide sequence: TGTGCCAGCAGCTTAGACGGCGGGAGCACTGAAGCTTTCTTT. This codes for CASSLDGGSTEAFF.

This clone was observed a few times. V is TRBV6-1 and J is TRBJ1-5; D is unresolved. The germline CDR1 and CDR2 sequences are MNHNS and SASEGT. V was pared by 7 bases and J by 6 bases, with 19 bases between. The CDR3 consists of 15 residues. The DNA of the CDR3 is TGTGCCAGCACGCCCGAAGAGGGCGGGAGTCAGCCCCAGCATTTT. Translating gives CASTPEEGGSQPQHF.

This clone was found a few times. The J gene is TRBJ2-3, the V gene TRBV4-2, with a possible D match to TRBD2 (6 bases). From germline, CDR1 is LGHNA and CDR2 YNFKEQ. V lost 5 bases and J 2 bases, leaving 26 bases between the germline ends. CDR3 size: 19 residues. The CDR3 region has the DNA TGTGCCAGCAGCTCCAAGATGGGAGGTACAGCGAGCACCACAGATACGCAGTATTTT. It is translated as CASSSKMGGTASTTDTQYF.

V is TRBV5-1 and J is TRBJ2-1; a weak D match, TRBD1 (6 bases). Germline V gene lookup returns CDR1 SGHRS and CDR2 YFSETQ. Trimming removed 5 bases at V and 9 bases at J, with 12 bases between. This CDR3 is 12 amino acids long. The CDR3 DNA reads TGCGCCAGCAGTCCAGGGGCTGGTGAGCAGTTCTTC. This codes for CASSPGAGEQFF.